This T cell receptor beta chain emerged from a study of Ad26.COV2.S vaccination and SARS-CoV-2 variants. As for the study in general: Ad26.COV2.S, an intramuscular injection, was given once or twice 56 days apart. Findings of the study overall: Vaccine recipients had higher spike-specific TCR breadth than placebo recipients. Total T cell responses were possibly underestimated by TCR breadth and depth analyses.

Documented treatment: approximately 18 received Ad26.COV2.S at low or high dose, single or two shots; 5 received placebo; per-sample allocation not given. At day 63 after the first vaccine or placebo injection, samples were drawn. The administered vaccine (an Ad26 vector) expressed Wuhan-strain SARS-CoV-2 spike. This clone was picked up one time. The antigen remains unidentified. TCRdb's copy holds only in-frame clones and misses some; the assay was immunoSEQ multiplex PCR. The sample contains roughly 700,000 clones, roughly 90% of which appear only once. The clonotype originates from a person between 18 and 65 years old who received the Ad26.COV2.S COVID-19 vaccine or a placebo. Specimen: peripheral blood, collected in a trial of Ad26.COV2.S vaccine versus placebo.

The CDR3 loop is CATQQREGSTDTQYF. The CDR3 DNA reads as TGTGCCACCCAGCAGCGGGAGGGGAGCACAGATACGCAGTATTTT. The J gene is TRBJ2-3, the V gene TRBV18; 10 bases match TRBD2. J was trimmed by 0 bases and V by 10 bases; bases with no gene match: 7. Germline CDR1 KGHSH, CDR2 LQKENI. The CDR3 has 15 amino acids. The entire variable domain, with the rest obtained from reference TRBV18 and TRBJ2-3, is as follows: NAGVMQNPRHLVRRRGQEARLRCSPMKGHSHVYWYRQLPEEGLKFMVYLQKENIIDESGMPKERFSAEFPKEGPSILRIQQVVRGDSAAYFCATQQREGSTDTQYFGPGTRLTVL.